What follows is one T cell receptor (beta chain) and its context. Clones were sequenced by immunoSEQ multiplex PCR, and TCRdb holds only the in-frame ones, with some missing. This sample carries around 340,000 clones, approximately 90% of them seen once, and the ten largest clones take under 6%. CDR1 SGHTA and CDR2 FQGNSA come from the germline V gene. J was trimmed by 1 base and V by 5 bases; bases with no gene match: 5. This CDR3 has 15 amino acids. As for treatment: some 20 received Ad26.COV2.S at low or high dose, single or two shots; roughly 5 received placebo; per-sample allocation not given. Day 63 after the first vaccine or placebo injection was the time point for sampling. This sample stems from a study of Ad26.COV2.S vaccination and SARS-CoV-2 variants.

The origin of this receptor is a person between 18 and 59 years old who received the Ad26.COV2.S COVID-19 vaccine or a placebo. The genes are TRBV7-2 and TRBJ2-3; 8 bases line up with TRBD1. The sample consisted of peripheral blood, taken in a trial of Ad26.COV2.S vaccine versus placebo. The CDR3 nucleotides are TGTGCCAGCAGCCCTCACAGGGGGGGCACAGATACGCAGTATTTT. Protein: CASSPHRGGTDTQYF.